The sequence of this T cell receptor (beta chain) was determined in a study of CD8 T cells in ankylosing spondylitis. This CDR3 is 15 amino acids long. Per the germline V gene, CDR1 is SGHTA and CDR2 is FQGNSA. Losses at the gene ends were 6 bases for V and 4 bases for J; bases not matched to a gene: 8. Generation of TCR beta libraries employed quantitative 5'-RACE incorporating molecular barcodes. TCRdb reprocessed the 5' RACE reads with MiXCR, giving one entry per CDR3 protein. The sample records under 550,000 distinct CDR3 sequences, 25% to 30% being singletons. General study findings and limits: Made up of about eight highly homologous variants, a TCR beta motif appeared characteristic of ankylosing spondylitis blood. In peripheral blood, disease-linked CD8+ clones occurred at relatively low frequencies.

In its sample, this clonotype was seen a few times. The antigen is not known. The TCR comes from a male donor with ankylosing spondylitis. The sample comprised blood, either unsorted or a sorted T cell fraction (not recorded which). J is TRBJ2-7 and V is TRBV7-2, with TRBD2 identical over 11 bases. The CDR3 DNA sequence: TGTGCCAGCAGTATACCGGGACTAGCGGCTTACGAGCAGTACTTC. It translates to CASSIPGLAAYEQYF.